One sample yielded the 23 T cell receptor beta chains listed below, sequenced in a study of blood T cell repertoires in COVID-19. Assay used: immunoSEQ multiplex PCR; TCRdb lists only in-frame clones, some missing. The profile shows 70,000 or so clones, just over 85% of them singletons. The specimen was peripheral blood. All receptors derive from a man between 65 and 85 years old with active or convalescent COVID-19.

The V and J genes are TRBV5-4 and TRBJ1-6; D unresolved. Trimming removed 0 bases at V and 4 bases at J, with 5 bases between. The CDR3 contains 14 residues. From germline, CDR1 is SGHNT and CDR2 YYREEE (reference sequence). Written as DNA, the CDR3 is TGTGCCAGCAGCTTGGCGGGATATAATTCACCCCTCCACTTT. The encoded protein is CASSLAGYNSPLHF.

The gene calls are TRBV27 and TRBJ2-1; the D gene is possibly TRBD2 (5 bases). V lost 3 bases and J lost 2, with 11 bases in between. Germline V gives CDR1 MNHEY, CDR2 SMNVEV (reference sequence). The CDR3 length is 15 residues. CDR3 nucleotide sequence: TGTGCCAGCAGTTTTGAGGGTAGGGCCTACAATGAGCAGTTCTTC. Protein product: CASSFEGRAYNEQFF.

This chain links TRBV5-1 with TRBJ1-5, with TRBD1 identical over 9 bases. CDR1 and CDR2 from the germline V gene are SGHRS and YFSETQ. The CDR3 length is 15 residues. Trimming removed 5 bases from V and 2 bases from J; junction bases left unmatched: 5. The CDR3 bases are TGCGCCAGCAGTAGTGGGGACAGGGGCAATCAGCCCCAGCATTTT. Its protein product is CASSSGDRGNQPQHF.

The chain uses TRBV5-6 and TRBJ1-1; the match to TRBD1 covers 7 bases. This CDR3 region has 15 residues. With V trimmed by 0 bases and J by 11 bases, 13 bases remained unmatched. Looked up from germline, CDR1 is SGHDT and CDR2 is YYEEEE. The CDR3 nucleotides read TGTGCCAGCAGCTTGGACCCGACAGGGCCCCGGGAGGCTTTCTTT. Translated, it gives CASSLDPTGPREAFF.

This chain links TRBV29-1 with TRBJ2-5, with TRBD2 matching 10 bases. The CDR3 covers 14 residues. The V gene end was trimmed by 7 bases and the J gene end by 3 bases; junction bases not matched to a gene: 8. Germline CDR1 and CDR2: SQVTM and ANQGSEA. This CDR3 is CSARSGRGEETQYF. The CDR3, as DNA: TGCAGCGCTAGAAGCGGGAGGGGGGAAGAGACCCAGTACTTC.

This clone was counted between two and nine times. The chain employs TRBV2 and TRBJ1-1; D is ambiguous. Trimming removed 6 bases at V and 7 bases at J, with 9 bases between. Germline CDR1 is SNHLY and CDR2 is FYNNEI. The CDR3 runs to 11 residues. DNA for the CDR3: TGTGCCAGCAGGTACCAGAATGAAGCTTTCTTT. This codes for CASRYQNEAFF.

The chain is built from TRBV15 and TRBJ2-7; tentatively, D is TRBD2 (5 bases). CDR1 LNHNV and CDR2 YYDKDF come from the germline V gene (reference sequence). V was clipped by 2 bases and J by 5 bases, with 7 bases between them. The CDR3 has 12 residues. The CDR3 region is CATSRYGDEQYF. CDR3 DNA: TGTGCCACCAGCAGATACGGGGACGAGCAGTACTTC.

The chain employs TRBV28 and TRBJ2-7; TRBD1 matches at 12 bases. CDR1 MDHEN and CDR2 SYDVKM come from the germline V gene. CDR3 size: 14 residues. Trimming removed 4 bases from V and 7 bases from J; junction bases left unmatched: 5. DNA for the CDR3: TGTGCCAGCAGTTGGGGACAGGGGGCTCGGGAGCAGTACTTC. Translated: CASSWGQGAREQYF.

The chain combines TRBV6-5 with TRBJ2-3, with no clear D. The CDR3 consists of 14 residues. Germline values: CDR1 MNHEY, CDR2 SVGAGI. V was cut by 2 bases and J by 2 bases, with 8 bases left in between. The DNA for the CDR3 is TGTGCCAGCAGTTACGGAGCGCCCACAGATACGCAGTATTTT. Translation: CASSYGAPTDTQYF.

V and J are TRBV2 and TRBJ2-7, with unresolved D. This CDR3 region has 15 residues. Trimming removed 3 bases at V and 4 bases at J, with 16 bases between. Germline V CDR1 and CDR2: SNHLY, FYNNEI. This CDR3 is CASSDDVLSAYEQYF. The CDR3 DNA sequence: TGTGCCAGCAGTGACGATGTACTCTCCGCGTACGAGCAGTACTTC.

As DNA, the CDR3 is TGTGCCAGCAGCCAAGACACTTCCAATCAGCCCCAGCATTTT. Protein sequence: CASSQDTSNQPQHF. The chain uses TRBV11-2 and TRBJ1-5; D call uncertain. The CDR3 sequence is 14 residues long. V lost 5 bases and J 3 bases, leaving 11 bases between the germline ends. CDR1 is SGHAT, CDR2 FQNNGV, per germline.

The rearrangement joins TRBV29-1 to TRBJ1-2; TRBD1 is a possible D gene (5 bases). Germline V CDR1 and CDR2: SQVTM, ANQGSEA. CDR3 length equals 13 residues. The ends were cut back, 7 bases at V and 7 bases at J, with 19 bases in the middle. CDR3 in DNA: TGCAGCGCAGAGGGGAGGGGTCTCTCTGGCTACACCTTC. As protein: CSAEGRGLSGYTF.

The genes are TRBV25-1 and TRBJ1-1; D call uncertain. CDR3 length equals 12 residues. Trimming left V 2 bases short and J 3 bases short, with 4 bases between. CDR1 is MGHDK, CDR2 SYGVNS, per germline. As DNA, the CDR3 is TGTGCCAGCAGTGAAGGGCACACTGAAGCTTTCTTT. This translates into CASSEGHTEAFF.

The V call is TRBV23-1, the J call TRBJ1-1; 12 nucleotides line up with TRBD1. TRBV23-1 is an open reading frame whose function is uncertain. V lost 9 bases and J lost 5; bases outside the gene matches: 22. The CDR3 consists of 19 residues. The CDR3: CARSKSTSGQGALGTEAFF. The CDR3, as DNA: TGCGCCAGAAGTAAGAGTACCTCGGGACAGGGGGCGCTGGGTACTGAAGCTTTCTTT.

The chain uses TRBV7-2 and TRBJ1-4, with TRBD1 as a possible D gene (5 bases). The CDR3 runs to 17 residues. Germline V gene lookup returns CDR1 SGHTA and CDR2 FQGNSA. V gave up 5 bases and J gave up 0 bases, with 16 bases separating them. This CDR3 reads CASSPGHWRATNEKLFF. The CDR3, as DNA: TGTGCCAGCAGCCCAGGACATTGGAGAGCAACTAATGAAAAACTGTTTTTT.

This sequence joins TRBV5-4 and TRBJ2-7, with TRBD1 as a possible D gene (7 bases). V shed 4 bases and J shed 4 bases, with 15 bases lying between them. The CDR3 sequence is 14 residues long. Per germline, CDR1 SGHNT and CDR2 YYREEE (reference sequence). The CDR3 here is CASSRQGLQYEQYF. The DNA of the CDR3 is TGTGCCAGCAGCAGACAGGGACTCCAATACGAGCAGTACTTC.

The genes are TRBV7-9 and TRBJ1-2; 11 nucleotides align to TRBD1. CDR3 length equals 14 residues. Germline CDR1 SEHNR, CDR2 FQNEAQ (reference sequence). V gave up 4 bases and J gave up 3 bases; unmatched junction bases: 1. CDR3 protein: CASSSGQGDYGYTF. Here the CDR3 DNA reads TGTGCCAGCAGCTCGGGACAGGGGGACTATGGCTACACCTTC.

The V and J genes are TRBV28 and TRBJ1-1; D is unclear. The CDR3 contains 13 residues. V was clipped by 8 bases and J by 1 base, with 11 bases between them. Germline CDR1 reads MDHEN; CDR2 reads SYDVKM. Written as DNA, the CDR3 is TGTGCCAGCGTAAGCTCCTCGAACACTGAAGCTTTCTTT. It encodes CASVSSSNTEAFF. The complete variable domain, with remaining parts taken from reference TRBV28 and TRBJ1-1, reads DVKVTQSSRYLVKRTGEKVFLECVQDMDHENMFWYRQDPGLGLRLIYFSYDVKMKEKGDIPEGYSVSREKKERFSLILESASTNQTSMYLCASVSSSNTEAFFGQGTRLTVV.

This chain connects TRBV10-3 to TRBJ1-1; a possible D gene is TRBD1 (6 bases). This CDR3 comprises 14 residues. The germline V and J ends were trimmed by 7 bases and 3 bases, with 15 bases remaining between them. CDR1 and CDR2 from the germline V gene are ENHRY and SYGVKD. This chain's CDR3 is CAITEQGSHTEAFF. DNA of the CDR3: TGTGCCATCACCGAACAGGGTTCTCACACTGAAGCTTTCTTT.

The rearrangement joins TRBV30 to TRBJ2-2; 8 nucleotides line up with TRBD1. J was trimmed by 7 bases and V by 3 bases; bases with no gene match: 7. From germline, CDR1 is GTSNPN and CDR2 SVGIG (reference sequence). The CDR3 contains 14 residues. CDR3 in DNA: TGTGCCTGGAGGATACAGGGGGTAAACGGGGAGCTGTTTTTT. It codes for CAWRIQGVNGELFF.

The gene calls are TRBV2 and TRBJ2-1, with TRBD2 matching over 13 bases. The CDR3 totals 17 residues. V trimming: 0 bases; J trimming: 10 bases; junction bases outside the gene matches: 9. Germline V lookup: CDR1 SNHLY, CDR2 FYNNEI. The CDR3, as DNA: TGTGCCAGCAGTGAAGCGGTACTAGCGGGGGGGGCAAACGAGCAGTTCTTC. Its translation is CASSEAVLAGGANEQFF. The whole variable domain, remainder taken from reference TRBV2 and TRBJ2-1, is EPEVTQTPSHQVTQMGQEVILRCVPISNHLYFYWYRQILGQKVEFLVSFYNNEISEKSEIFDDQFSVERPDGSNFTLKIRSTKLEDSAMYFCASSEAVLAGGANEQFFGPGTRLTVL.

The sample holds a few counts of this clone. This chain joins TRBV18 and TRBJ2-6, with D perhaps matching TRBD1 (5 bases). CDR1 is KGHSH, CDR2 LQKENI, per germline. V lost 6 bases and J 0 bases, leaving 12 bases between the germline ends. The CDR3 loop spans 16 amino acids. The CDR3 is CASSGQRDSGANVLTF. Written as DNA, the CDR3 is TGTGCCAGCTCGGGGCAAAGGGACTCTGGGGCCAACGTCCTGACTTTC.

The gene calls are TRBV5-1 and TRBJ2-1; 9 nucleotides match TRBD2. Trimming cost V 4 bases and J 7 bases; bases outside gene matches: 15. CDR1 and CDR2 from the germline V gene are SGHRS and YFSETQ. The CDR3 runs to 17 residues. The CDR3 loop is CASSPTRLAERANEQFF. CDR3 nucleotides: TGCGCCAGCAGCCCGACGAGACTAGCGGAGAGGGCAAATGAGCAGTTCTTC.